A selection of T cell receptor beta chains follows, all from one sample in a study of blood T cells in healthy people across ages. TCRdb analysed the 5' RACE reads with MiXCR anew, one entry per CDR3 protein. The data hold around 1,900,000 distinct CDR3 sequences, with around 40% observed a single time. The sample comprised blood. These receptors all come from a human donor in good health. Each CDR3 is given with its conserved first and last residue. The order of the fields is V gene, J gene, CDR3 protein.

v_gene: TRBV15
j_gene: -
CDR3aa: CATSRDDFLGQGYEQYF

v_gene: TRBV4-3
j_gene: TRBJ2-3
CDR3aa: CASSQGVAGLTDTQYF

v_gene: TRBV2
j_gene: TRBJ1-4
CDR3aa: CASSGAGGIEEKLFF

v_gene: TRBV11-2
j_gene: TRBJ2-1
CDR3aa: CASSLERSRGNEQFF

v_gene: TRBV15
j_gene: -
CDR3aa: CATSREGKNLGEQYF

v_gene: TRBV29-1
j_gene: TRBJ2-6
CDR3aa: CSVLGTGVEKSGANVLTF

v_gene: TRBV2
j_gene: TRBJ2-5
CDR3aa: CASARRQDGETQYF

v_gene: TRBV6-5
j_gene: TRBJ2-7
CDR3aa: CASSWRGFTYEQYF

v_gene: TRBV7-2
j_gene: TRBJ2-1
CDR3aa: CASSLSAGGPRDEQFF

v_gene: TRBV12-3/TRBV12-4
j_gene: TRBJ2-3
CDR3aa: CASGQASTNTQYF